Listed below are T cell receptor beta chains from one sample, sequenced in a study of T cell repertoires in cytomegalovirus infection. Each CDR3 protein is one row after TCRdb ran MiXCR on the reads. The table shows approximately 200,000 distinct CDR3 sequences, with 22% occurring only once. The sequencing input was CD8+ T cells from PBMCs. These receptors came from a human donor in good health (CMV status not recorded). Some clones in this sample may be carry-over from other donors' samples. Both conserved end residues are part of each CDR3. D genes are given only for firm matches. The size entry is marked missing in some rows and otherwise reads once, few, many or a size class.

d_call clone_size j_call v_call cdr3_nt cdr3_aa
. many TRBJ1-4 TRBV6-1 TGTGCCACCAGATCCCAGGCCGATAATGAAAAACTGTTTTTT CATRSQADNEKLFF
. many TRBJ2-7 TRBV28 TGTGCCAGCCAAGGGACACTCCACGAGCAGTACTTC CASQGTLHEQYF
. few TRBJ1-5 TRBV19 TGTGCCAACCACACGGGACAGCCCCAGCATTTT CANHTGQPQHF
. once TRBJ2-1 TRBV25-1 TGTGCCAGCAGTGAAGGGTTAGAGCAGTTCTTC CASSEGLEQFF
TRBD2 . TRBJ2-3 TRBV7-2 TGTGCCAGCAGCACCTTAAGCGGGGGGCCCGCGGGGACGCAGTATTTT CASSTLSGGPAGTQYF
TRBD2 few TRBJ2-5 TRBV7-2 TGTGCCAGCAGCTCCCGGCTAGCGGGCGGAGAGACCCAGTACTTC CASSSRLAGGETQYF
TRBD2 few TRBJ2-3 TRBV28 TGTGCCAGCAGCTTGAGGACTAGCGGGGGGGCACTGTTCACAGATACGCAGTATTTT CASSLRTSGGALFTDTQYF
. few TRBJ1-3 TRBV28 TGTGCCAGCAGTTTAGGTCGTAAATCGGCTGGAAACACCATATATTTT CASSLGRKSAGNTIYF
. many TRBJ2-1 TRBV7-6 TGTGCCAGCAGCTTGTACGGCTCCTACAATGAGCAGTTCTTC CASSLYGSYNEQFF
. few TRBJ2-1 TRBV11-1 TGTGCCAGCAGCTTGTGGGGCGACTCCTACAATGAGCAGTTCTTC CASSLWGDSYNEQFF
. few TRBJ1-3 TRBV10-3 TGTGCCATGATGGTTCCCGGGGACACCATATATTTT CAMMVPGDTIYF
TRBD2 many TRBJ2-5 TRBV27 TGTGCCAGCAGCCCAACCACTACTAGCGGGTGGGAGACCCAGTACTTC CASSPTTTSGWETQYF
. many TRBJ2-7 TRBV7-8 TGTGCCAGCAGCTTACTACTAGTGCTCGAGCAGTACTTC CASSLLLVLEQYF
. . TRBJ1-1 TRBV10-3 TGTGCCATCAGTAGGGACAACACTGAAGCTTTCTTT CAISRDNTEAFF
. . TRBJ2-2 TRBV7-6 TGTGCCAGCAGCTCCCCAGAAAGAGACGGTACCGGGGAGCTGTTTTTT CASSSPERDGTGELFF
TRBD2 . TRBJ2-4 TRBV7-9 TGTGCCAGCAGCGCCGGACTAGCGGGGTGGCTTCAGTACTTC CASSAGLAGWLQYF
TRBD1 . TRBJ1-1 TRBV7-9 TGTGCCAGCTCCCGGGACAGGGGATCTGAAGCTTTCTTT CASSRDRGSEAFF
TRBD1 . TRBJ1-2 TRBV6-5 TGTGCCAGCACCTCCGTGCCAGGGGGCTACTATGGCTACACCTTC CASTSVPGGYYGYTF
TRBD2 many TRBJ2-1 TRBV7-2 TGTGCCAGCAGCAACCCGACTAGCGGGGGGCCAGGGAGCTCCTACAATGAGCAGTTCTTC CASSNPTSGGPGSSYNEQFF
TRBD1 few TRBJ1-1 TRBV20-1 TGCAGTGCTAGAGATCTCGGTGGACAGGGATTGAACACTGAAGCTTTCTTT CSARDLGGQGLNTEAFF
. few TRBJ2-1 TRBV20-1 TGCAGTGCTAGAGATAGATGGCAGGGCACTCACAATGAGCAGTTCTTC CSARDRWQGTHNEQFF
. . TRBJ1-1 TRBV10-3 TGTGCCATCAGTGACCCGGACAGAGGGACTGAAGCTTTCTTT CAISDPDRGTEAFF
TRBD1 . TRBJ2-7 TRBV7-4 TGTGCCAACAGCCCCGGACAGGGGGGACACGAGCAGTACTTC CANSPGQGGHEQYF
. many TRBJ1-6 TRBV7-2 TGTGCCAGCAGCTCCGCCGGTGGGGGGAACGGTTCACCCCTCCACTTT CASSSAGGGNGSPLHF
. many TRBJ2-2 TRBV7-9 TGTGCCAGCAGCTCCGGAGGCACCGGGGAGCTGTTTTTT CASSSGGTGELFF
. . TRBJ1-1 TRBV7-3 TGTGCCAGCAGCGCCTGGACCTACACTGAAGCTTTCTTT CASSAWTYTEAFF
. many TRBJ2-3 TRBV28 TGTGCCAGCAGCACCCTCCGCGGGGTTAGCACAGATACGCAGTATTTT CASSTLRGVSTDTQYF
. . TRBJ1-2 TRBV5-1 TGCGCCAGCAGCTTTGGGCCCCCGAGGGGTGGCTACACCTTC CASSFGPPRGGYTF
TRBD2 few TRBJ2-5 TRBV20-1 TGCAGTGCTAGAGATCGGGTAGCGGGCCGGGAGACCCAGTACTTC CSARDRVAGRETQYF
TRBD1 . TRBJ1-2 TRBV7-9 TGTGCCAGCAGCCTTGGACAGGACTTTAGAGGCTACACCTTC CASSLGQDFRGYTF
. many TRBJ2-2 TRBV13 TGTGCCAGCAGCCCATTGGGGGGGCTGAACACCGGGGAGCTGTTTTTT CASSPLGGLNTGELFF
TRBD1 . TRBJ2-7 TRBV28 TGTGCCAGCAGTCCCGGACAGGGGTCTAGCGAGCAGTACTTC CASSPGQGSSEQYF
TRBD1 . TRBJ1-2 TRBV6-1 TGTGCCAGCAGTAAAACGGGGACAGGAGCCGCTGGCTACACCTTC CASSKTGTGAAGYTF
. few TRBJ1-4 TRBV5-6 TGTGCCAGCAGACAGGCTTGGGGCGAAAAACTGTTTTTT CASRQAWGEKLFF
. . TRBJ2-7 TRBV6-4 TGTGCCAGCATCCTCAGCTCCTACGAGCAGTACTTC CASILSSYEQYF
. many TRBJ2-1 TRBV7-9 TGTGCCAGCAGCTTAGCGGGCCCATATGAAGGCGATGAGCAGTTCTTC CASSLAGPYEGDEQFF
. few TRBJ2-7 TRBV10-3 TGTGCCATCAGTGAGTCAGTCTACGAGCAGTACTTC CAISESVYEQYF
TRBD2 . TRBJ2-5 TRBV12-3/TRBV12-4 TGTGCCAGCAGTTTTGAGCGGGGATGGGAGACCCAGTACTTC CASSFERGWETQYF
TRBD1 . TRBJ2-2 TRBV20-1 TGCAGTGCTAGAAACAGGGGGCAAGGGGTCACCGGGGAGCTGTTTTTT CSARNRGQGVTGELFF
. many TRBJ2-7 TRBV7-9 TGTGCCAGCAGCTTTGCTCTTGGACCCACGTACGAGCAGTACTTC CASSFALGPTYEQYF
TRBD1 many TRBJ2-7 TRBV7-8 TGTGCCAGCAGCTATACAGGGGGCTACGAGCAGTACTTC CASSYTGGYEQYF
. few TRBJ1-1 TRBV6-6 TGTGCCAGCAAGTGGGAGGGGAACACTGAAGCTTTCTTT CASKWEGNTEAFF
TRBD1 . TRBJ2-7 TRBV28 TGTGCCAGCAGCGTAATACAGGGGGCGCCCAGCGAGCAGTACTTC CASSVIQGAPSEQYF
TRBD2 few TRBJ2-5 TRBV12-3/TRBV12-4 TGTGCCAGCAGTTTAGTTACTAGCGGGGGGGCGGCAGAGACCCAGTACTTC CASSLVTSGGAAETQYF
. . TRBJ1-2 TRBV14 TGTGCCAGCAGCCAAGATCGGAGAGGCTACACCTTC CASSQDRRGYTF
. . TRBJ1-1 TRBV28 TGTGCCAGCAGTCTGGGGCCTGGCTTTGAAGCTTTCTTT CASSLGPGFEAFF
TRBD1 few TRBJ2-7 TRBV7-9 TGTGCCAGCAGACCCTGGACAGGAGCCTCCTACGAGCAGTACTTC CASRPWTGASYEQYF
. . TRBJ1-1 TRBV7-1 TGTGCCAGCAGCTCCCGCGCAGCTAACACTGAAGCTTTCTTT CASSSRAANTEAFF
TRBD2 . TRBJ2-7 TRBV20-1 TGCAGTGCGGGGGGGGGGACCTACGAGCAGTACTTC CSAGGGTYEQYF
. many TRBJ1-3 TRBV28 TGTGCCAGCAGTTTTCAGGGGTCCTCTGGAAACACCATATATTTT CASSFQGSSGNTIYF
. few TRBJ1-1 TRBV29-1 TGCAGCGTTGTTCAAGGGTTAACTGAAGCTTTCTTT CSVVQGLTEAFF
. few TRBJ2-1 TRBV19 TGTGCCAGTAGTGTCACTCTACATTACAATGAGCAGTTCTTC CASSVTLHYNEQFF
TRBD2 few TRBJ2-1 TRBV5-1 TGCGCCAGCAGCGGTCCCGGGACTAGCGGGCATGAGCAGTTCTTC CASSGPGTSGHEQFF
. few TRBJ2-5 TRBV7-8 TGTGCCAGCAGCTTTATCTCCCCGGTATCTGCCCAAGAGACCCAGTACTTC CASSFISPVSAQETQYF